This TCR beta chain was sequenced during a study of T cell changes during pregnancy in multiple sclerosis. This clone was seen just once. The length of the CDR3 is 19 residues. The ends lost 5 bases at V and 1 base at J; junction bases unmatched: 13. The germline V gene has CDR1 MDHEN and CDR2 SYDVKM. Repertoires were generated with immunoSEQ multiplex PCR, while TCRdb's copy carries only in-frame clones and drops some. The sample includes tens of thousands of clones, approximately 95% of them seen just once. This TCR was recovered from a female donor with multiple sclerosis, enrolled in a pregnancy study. The rearrangement uses TRBV28 and TRBJ2-2; TRBD2 matches 10 bases. Material: CD4+ T cells from peripheral blood mononuclear cells, obtained after pregnancy. CDR3 bases: TGTGCCAGCAGTGCCTTACTAGCGGGACATCTTATGAACACCGGGGAGCTGTTTTTT. Its protein product is CASSALLAGHLMNTGELFF.